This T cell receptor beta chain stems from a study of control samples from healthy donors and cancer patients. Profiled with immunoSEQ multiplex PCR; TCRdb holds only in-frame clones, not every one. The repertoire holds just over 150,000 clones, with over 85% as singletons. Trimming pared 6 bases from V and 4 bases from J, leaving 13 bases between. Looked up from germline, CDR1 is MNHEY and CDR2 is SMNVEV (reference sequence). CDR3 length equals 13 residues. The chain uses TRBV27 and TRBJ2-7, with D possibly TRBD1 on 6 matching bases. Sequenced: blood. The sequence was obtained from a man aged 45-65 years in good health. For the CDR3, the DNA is TGTGCCAGCAGAGCCGGGACATTTTACGAGCAGTACTTC. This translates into CASRAGTFYEQYF.